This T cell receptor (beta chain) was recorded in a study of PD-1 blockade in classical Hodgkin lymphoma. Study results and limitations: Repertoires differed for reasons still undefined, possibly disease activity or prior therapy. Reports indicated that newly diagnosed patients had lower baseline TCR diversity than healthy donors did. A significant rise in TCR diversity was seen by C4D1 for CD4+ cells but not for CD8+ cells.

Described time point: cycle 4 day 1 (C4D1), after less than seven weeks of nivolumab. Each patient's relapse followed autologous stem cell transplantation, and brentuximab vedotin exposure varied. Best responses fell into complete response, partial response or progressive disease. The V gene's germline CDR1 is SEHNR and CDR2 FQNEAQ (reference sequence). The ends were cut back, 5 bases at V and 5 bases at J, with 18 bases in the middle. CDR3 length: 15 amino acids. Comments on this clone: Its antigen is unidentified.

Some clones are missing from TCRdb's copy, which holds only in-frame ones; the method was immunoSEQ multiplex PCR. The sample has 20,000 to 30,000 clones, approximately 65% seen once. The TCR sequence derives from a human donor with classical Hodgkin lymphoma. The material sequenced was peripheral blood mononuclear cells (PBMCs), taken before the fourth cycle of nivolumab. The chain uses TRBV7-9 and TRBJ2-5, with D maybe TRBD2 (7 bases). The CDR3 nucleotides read TGTGCCAGCAGCGCATCCGAGGGAGGGGGTGAGACCCAGTACTTC. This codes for CASSASEGGGETQYF.